The entry below describes one TCR beta chain. This clone is a singleton in its sample. It has no known antigen specificity. Per-nucleotide qualities are absent, and no much larger clonotype sits a single base away. Library generation was performed with the immunoSEQ multiplex PCR assay. The study's processing was this. A statistical classification framework was built for diagnosing cytomegalovirus status from the catalog of TCR beta chain sequences. TCRdb's version of the immuneACCESS table is confined to in-frame rearrangements and falls short of the full clone set. An unresolved V gene accounts for under half of the shortfall where checked; the remainder is of unknown origin. V and J calls and clone size are given by that table; D and trimming were obtained from the DNA. Present in this sample are roughly 100,000 clones, roughly 86% of which were seen just once. The leading ten clones occupy 4% of the sample.

This entry is derived from a study of cytomegalovirus exposure and HLA in healthy donors (dated by TCRdb to the late 2010s). In the study overall: The approximately 710 repertoires of the first cohort and the 95 to 150 validation repertoires were produced on the same platform, according to a later analysis. The study was designed to test whether signatures of past pathogen exposure could be identified by cataloging public T cell receptors. Besides the first cohort of about 730 subjects, a separate validation cohort made up of 120 different subjects was used. To predict cytomegalovirus infection status, the study brought together high-throughput TCR immunosequencing, statistical association of individual TCRs with disease status, and machine learning. Overall study results and their limits: Across donors, most TCR sequences were observed very rarely, whereas some public TCRs were present in many individuals. In vitro tests confirmed that a few of the cytomegalovirus-associated TCR beta chains recognize cytomegalovirus antigens. In the study, about 150 TCR beta chains were listed as associated with cytomegalovirus. The authors suggested that the approach could potentially be generalized to other disease states and immunological phenotypes. The classifier was reported to diagnose cytomegalovirus status with high specificity and sensitivity in both the original and validation cohorts. A later analysis had no HLA typing for the validation cohort, so co-occurrence there was scored across all 130 or so repertoires. A later analysis found that TCRs clustered in the first cohort also tended to co-occur in the 120 validation repertoires, with 90% to 95% of cluster scores above 0.

The donors belonged to the validation cohort of about 120 subjects, which was separate from the roughly 700-subject first cohort. Trimming takes 3 bases off V and 8 bases off J; junction bases not matched to a gene: 10. Taken from the germline V gene, the CDR1 and CDR2 loops are MGHRA and YSYEKL. From the cysteine through the phenylalanine, the CDR3 covers 17 amino acids. The only DNA kept is the CDR3, 51 bases in frame from the first base. The chain is made from TRBV4-1 and TRBJ1-6, with TRBD1 matching 10 junction bases. This clonotype was obtained from a woman between 18 and 30 years old in good health and CMV-seropositive. Sequencing was carried out using PBMCs. In nucleotides, the sequence is TGCGCCAGCAGCCATACCCGGGACAGGGGAGAAGATTCACCCCTCCACTTT. Protein translation: CASSHTRDRGEDSPLHF.